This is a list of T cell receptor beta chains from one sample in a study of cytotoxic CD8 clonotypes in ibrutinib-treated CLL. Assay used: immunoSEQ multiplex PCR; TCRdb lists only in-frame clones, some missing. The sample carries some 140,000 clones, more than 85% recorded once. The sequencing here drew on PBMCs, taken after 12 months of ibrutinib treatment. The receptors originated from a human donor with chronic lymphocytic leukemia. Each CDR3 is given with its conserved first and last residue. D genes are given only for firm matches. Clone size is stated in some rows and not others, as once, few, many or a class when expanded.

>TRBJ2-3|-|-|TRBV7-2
CASSFWGRGTDTQYF
TGTGCCAGCAGCTTTTGGGGTCGCGGCACAGATACGCAGTATTTT
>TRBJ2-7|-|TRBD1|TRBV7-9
CASSTNRGSYEQYF
TGTGCCAGCAGCACTAACAGGGGCTCCTACGAGCAGTACTTC
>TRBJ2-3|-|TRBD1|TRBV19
CASKDRVGSTDTQYF
TGTGCCAGTAAAGACAGGGTTGGATCCACAGATACGCAGTATTTT
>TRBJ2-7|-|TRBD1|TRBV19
CASRYQQGSTYEQYF
TGTGCCAGTAGGTATCAACAGGGGTCTACCTACGAGCAGTACTTC
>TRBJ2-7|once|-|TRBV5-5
CASSPSPGHSYEQYF
TGTGCCAGCAGCCCCTCCCCCGGACACTCCTACGAGCAGTACTTC
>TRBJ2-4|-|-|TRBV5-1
CASSYMRVQGLRKNIQYF
TGCGCCAGCAGCTATATGCGGGTGCAAGGGCTCCGGAAAAACATTCAGTACTTC
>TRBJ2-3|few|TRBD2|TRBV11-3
CASSLGLAGATDTQYF
TGTGCCAGCAGCTTAGGACTAGCGGGAGCCACAGATACGCAGTATTTT
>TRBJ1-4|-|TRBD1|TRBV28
CASSLGGTGEKLFF
TGTGCCAGCAGTTTAGGTGGGACAGGCGAAAAACTGTTTTTT
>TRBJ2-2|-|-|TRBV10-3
CASSGSDTGELFF
TGTGCCTCCTCAGGGTCGGACACCGGGGAGCTGTTTTTT
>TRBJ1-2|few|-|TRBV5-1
CASSTLPVGYGYTF
TGCGCCAGCAGCACCTTGCCGGTGGGCTATGGCTACACCTTC
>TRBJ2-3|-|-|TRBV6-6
CASSYSGYTDTQYF
TGTGCCAGCAGTTACTCAGGATACACAGATACGCAGTATTTT
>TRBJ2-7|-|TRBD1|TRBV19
CASSYSVTGVGSYEQYF
TGTGCCAGTAGTTATTCGGTAACAGGGGTAGGCTCCTACGAGCAGTACTTC
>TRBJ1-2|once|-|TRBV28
CASSLNAQGAYGYTF
TGTGCCAGCAGTTTAAATGCCCAGGGTGCCTATGGCTACACCTTC
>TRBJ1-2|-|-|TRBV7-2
CASSLMGGYTF
TGTGCCAGCAGCCTCATGGGTGGCTACACCTTC
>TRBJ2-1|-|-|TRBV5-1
CASSLEGEQFF
TGCGCCAGCAGCTTAGAGGGTGAGCAGTTCTTC
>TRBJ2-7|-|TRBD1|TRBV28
CASSWGWGTGRTYEQYF
TGTGCCAGCAGTTGGGGGTGGGGGACAGGACGAACCTACGAGCAGTACTTC
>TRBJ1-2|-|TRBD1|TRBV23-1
CASSQSSGTGYGYTF
TGCGCCAGCAGTCAATCCTCCGGGACAGGGTATGGCTACACCTTC
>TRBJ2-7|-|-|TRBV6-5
CASSYSKGKNYEQYF
TGTGCCAGCAGTTACTCTAAGGGGAAAAACTACGAGCAGTACTTC
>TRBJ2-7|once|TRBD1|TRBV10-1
CASSGTGEGREQYF
TGCGCCAGCAGCGGGACAGGTGAGGGCCGCGAGCAGTACTTC
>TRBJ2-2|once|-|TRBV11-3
CASSLIQNTGELFF
TGTGCCAGCAGCTTAATACAGAACACCGGGGAGCTGTTTTTT
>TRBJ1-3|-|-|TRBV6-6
CASSGGGNTIYF
TGTGCCAGCAGTGGGGGGGGAAACACCATATATTTT
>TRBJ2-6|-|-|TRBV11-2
CASSTGDGANVLTF
TGTGCCAGCAGCACAGGTGATGGGGCCAACGTCCTGACTTTC
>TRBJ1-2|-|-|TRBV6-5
CASIGGGFGYGYTF
TGTGCCAGCATCGGAGGGGGTTTCGGCTATGGCTACACCTTC
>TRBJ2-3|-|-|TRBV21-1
CASSGQGFRTEQYF
TGTGCCAGCAGCGGTCAGGGGTTTCGTACAGAGCAGTATTTT
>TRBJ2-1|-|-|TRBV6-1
CASSEAFRGNEQFF
TGTGCCAGCAGTGAAGCCTTCAGGGGCAATGAGCAGTTCTTC
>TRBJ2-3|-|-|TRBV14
CASSLRSEPSTDTQYF
TGTGCCAGCAGTCTAAGAAGCGAACCTAGCACAGATACGCAGTATTTT
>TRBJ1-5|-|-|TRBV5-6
CASSHQGNSNQPQHF
TGTGCCAGCAGCCACCAGGGGAATAGCAATCAGCCCCAGCATTTT
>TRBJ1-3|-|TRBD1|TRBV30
CAWSVGTGAGNTIYF
TGTGCCTGGAGTGTAGGGACAGGGGCTGGAAACACCATATATTTT
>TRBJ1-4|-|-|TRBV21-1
CASSKPRDRGDEKLFF
TGTGCCAGCAGCAAACCACGGGACAGGGGGGATGAAAAACTGTTTTTT
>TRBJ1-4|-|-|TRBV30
CASIARPRRSNEKLFF
TGTGCCTCCATCGCCCGGCCCCGGCGGTCTAATGAAAAACTGTTTTTT